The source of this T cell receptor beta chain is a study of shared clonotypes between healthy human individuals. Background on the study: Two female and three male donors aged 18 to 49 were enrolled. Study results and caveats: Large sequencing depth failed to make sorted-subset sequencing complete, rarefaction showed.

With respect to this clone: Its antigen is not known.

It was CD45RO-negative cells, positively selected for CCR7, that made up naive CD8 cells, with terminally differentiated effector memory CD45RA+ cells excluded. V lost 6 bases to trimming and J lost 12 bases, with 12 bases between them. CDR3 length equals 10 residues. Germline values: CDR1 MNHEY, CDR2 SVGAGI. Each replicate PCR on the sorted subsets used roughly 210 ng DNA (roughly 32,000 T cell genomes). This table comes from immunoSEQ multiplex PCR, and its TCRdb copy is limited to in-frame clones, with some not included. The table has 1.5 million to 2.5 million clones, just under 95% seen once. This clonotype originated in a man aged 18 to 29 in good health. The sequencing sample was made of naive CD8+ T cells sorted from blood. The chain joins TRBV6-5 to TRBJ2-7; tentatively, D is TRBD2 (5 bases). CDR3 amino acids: CASRNTDWYF. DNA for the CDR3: TGTGCCAGCAGAAACACGGACTGGTACTTC.